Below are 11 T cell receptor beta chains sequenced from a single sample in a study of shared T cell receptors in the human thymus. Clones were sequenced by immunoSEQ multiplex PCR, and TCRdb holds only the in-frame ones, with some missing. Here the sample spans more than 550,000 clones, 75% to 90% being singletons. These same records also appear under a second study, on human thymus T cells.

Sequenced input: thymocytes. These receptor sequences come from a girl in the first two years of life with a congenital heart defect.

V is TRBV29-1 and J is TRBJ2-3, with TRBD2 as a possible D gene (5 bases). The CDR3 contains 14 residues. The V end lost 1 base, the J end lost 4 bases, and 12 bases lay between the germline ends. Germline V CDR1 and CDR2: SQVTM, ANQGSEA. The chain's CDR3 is CSVEVIGVPDTQYF. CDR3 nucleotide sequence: TGCAGCGTTGAAGTAATCGGGGTACCAGATACGCAGTATTTT.

The CDR3 is CASSYLRGAGELFF. The CDR3 coding sequence is TGCGCCAGCAGCTATCTCAGGGGGGCCGGGGAGCTGTTTTTT. The chain has TRBV5-1 and TRBJ2-2, with D tentatively TRBD1 (7 bases). Trimming cost V 3 bases and J 6 bases, with 12 bases left between them. CDR3 length: 14 amino acids. Germline V gene data show CDR1 as SGHRS and CDR2 as YFSETQ.

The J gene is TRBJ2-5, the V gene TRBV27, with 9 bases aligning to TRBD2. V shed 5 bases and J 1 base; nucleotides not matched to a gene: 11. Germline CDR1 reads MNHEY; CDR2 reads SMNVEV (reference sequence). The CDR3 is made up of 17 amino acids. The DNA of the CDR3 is TGTGCCAGCAGTCTCTGGGGTAGCGGGGGCCTCCAAGAGACCCAGTACTTC. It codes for CASSLWGSGGLQETQYF.

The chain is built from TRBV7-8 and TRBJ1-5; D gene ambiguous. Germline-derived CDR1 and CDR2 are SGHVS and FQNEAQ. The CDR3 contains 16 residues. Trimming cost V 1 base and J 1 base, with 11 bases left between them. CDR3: CASSLERGVSNQPQHF. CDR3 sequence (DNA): TGTGCCAGCAGCTTAGAGCGCGGCGTGAGCAATCAGCCCCAGCATTTT. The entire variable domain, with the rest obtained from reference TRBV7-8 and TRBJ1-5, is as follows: GAGVSQSPRYKVAKRGQDVALRCDPISGHVSLFWYQQALGQGPEFLTYFQNEAQLDKSGLPSDRFFAERPEGSVSTLKIQRTQQEDSAVYLCASSLERGVSNQPQHFGDGTRLSIL.

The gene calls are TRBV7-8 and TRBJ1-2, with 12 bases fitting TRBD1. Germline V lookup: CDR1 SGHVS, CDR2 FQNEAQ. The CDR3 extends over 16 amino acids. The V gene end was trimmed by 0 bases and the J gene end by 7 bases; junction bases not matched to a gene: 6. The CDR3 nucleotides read TGTGCCAGCAGCTTAGCGGGACAGGGGGCAGTGGGTGGCTACACCTTC. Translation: CASSLAGQGAVGGYTF.

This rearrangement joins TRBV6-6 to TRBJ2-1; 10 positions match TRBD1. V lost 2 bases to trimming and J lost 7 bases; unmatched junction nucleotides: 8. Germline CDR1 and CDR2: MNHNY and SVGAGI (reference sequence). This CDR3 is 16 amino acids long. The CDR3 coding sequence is TGTGCCAGCAGTTACCCGGACAGGGGGTTGGAGAATGAGCAGTTCTTC. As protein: CASSYPDRGLENEQFF.

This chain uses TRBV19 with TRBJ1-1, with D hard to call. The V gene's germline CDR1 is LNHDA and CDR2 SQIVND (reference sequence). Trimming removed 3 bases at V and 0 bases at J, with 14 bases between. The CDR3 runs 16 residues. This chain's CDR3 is CASSIPPGPMNTEAFF. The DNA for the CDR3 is TGTGCCAGTAGTATCCCCCCTGGGCCGATGAACACTGAAGCTTTCTTT.

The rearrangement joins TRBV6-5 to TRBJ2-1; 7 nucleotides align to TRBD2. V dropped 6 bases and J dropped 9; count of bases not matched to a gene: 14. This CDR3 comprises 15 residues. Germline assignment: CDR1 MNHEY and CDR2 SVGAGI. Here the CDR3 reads CASSIKRWPGGEQFF. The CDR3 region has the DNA TGTGCCAGCAGCATAAAGCGGTGGCCGGGAGGTGAGCAGTTCTTC.

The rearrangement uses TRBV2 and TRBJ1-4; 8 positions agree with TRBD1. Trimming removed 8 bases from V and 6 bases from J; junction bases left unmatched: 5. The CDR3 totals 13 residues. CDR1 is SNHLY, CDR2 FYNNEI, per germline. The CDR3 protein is CASGTGGDEKLFF. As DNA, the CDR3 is TGTGCCAGCGGGACAGGAGGAGATGAAAAACTGTTTTTT.

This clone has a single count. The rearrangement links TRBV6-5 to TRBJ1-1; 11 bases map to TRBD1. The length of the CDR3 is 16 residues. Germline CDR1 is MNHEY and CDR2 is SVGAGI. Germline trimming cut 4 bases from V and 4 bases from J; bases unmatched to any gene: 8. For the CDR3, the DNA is TGTGCCAGCAGTTCGGCATACGGGACAGGGGGCACTGAAGCTTTCTTT. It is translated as CASSSAYGTGGTEAFF.

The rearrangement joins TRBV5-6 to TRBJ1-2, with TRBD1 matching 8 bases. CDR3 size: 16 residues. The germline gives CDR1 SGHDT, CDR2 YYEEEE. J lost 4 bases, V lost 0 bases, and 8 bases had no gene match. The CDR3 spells CASSLAGTGCLYGYTF. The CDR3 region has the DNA TGTGCCAGCAGCTTGGCCGGGACAGGATGCCTCTATGGCTACACCTTC.